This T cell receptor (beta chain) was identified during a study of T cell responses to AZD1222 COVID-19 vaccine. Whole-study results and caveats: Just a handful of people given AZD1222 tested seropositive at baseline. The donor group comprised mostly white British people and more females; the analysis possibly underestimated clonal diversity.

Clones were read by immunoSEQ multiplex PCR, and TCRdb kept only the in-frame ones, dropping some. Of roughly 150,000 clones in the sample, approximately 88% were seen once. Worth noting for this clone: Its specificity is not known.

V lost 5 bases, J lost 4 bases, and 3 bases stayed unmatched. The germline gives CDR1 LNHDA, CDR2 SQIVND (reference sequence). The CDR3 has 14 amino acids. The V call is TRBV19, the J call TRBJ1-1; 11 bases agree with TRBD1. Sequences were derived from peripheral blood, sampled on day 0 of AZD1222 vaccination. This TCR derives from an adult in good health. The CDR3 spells CASSRTGGFTEAFF. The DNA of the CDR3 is TGTGCCAGTAGTCGGACAGGGGGCTTCACTGAAGCTTTCTTT.